This T cell receptor beta chain was profiled in a study of T cell repertoires in cytomegalovirus infection (dated by TCRdb to between 2019 and 2020). The study in broad terms: The HLA type of each donor mattered for the analysis, because public TCR beta signatures pointed to carriage of CMV infection along with the matching HLA type.

Findings and caveats that apply to the study as a whole: In both this cohort and an independent cohort of some 350 donors, the cumulative frequency of public TCR beta family members distinguished carriers of CMV infection plus the relevant HLA type. In the ex vivo response, HLA-C-restricted CMV-specific TCR beta clonotypes were dominant, and in two of eight donors the single most frequent clonotype came from this HLA-C-restricted group.

The reads were generated on an Illumina HiSeq 1500. The public reads were reprocessed in TCRdb via fastp at Q25 and MiXCR, keeping in-frame beta chains. Entries are consolidated by CDR3 protein sequence, retaining the most common genes and DNA. This sample has 350,000 to 550,000 distinct CDR3 sequences in its table, and about 33% of those were observed once. Clones ranked in the top ten supply roughly 13% of the sample. Relative to germline, V is 1 base shorter and J is 7 bases shorter, with 7 bases between their ends. From its cysteine to its phenylalanine, the CDR3 spans 12 amino acids. Left in the record is the CDR3 DNA by itself, 36 bases read in frame from the first base. CDR1 SGHDN and CDR2 FVKESK are derived from the germline V gene. This clonotype was seen many times. Its recognized antigen is unknown. No per-base quality is available; no much larger clone lies one base away.

The chain is made from TRBV14 and TRBJ1-1, with TRBD1 perhaps the D gene, on 5 matching bases. The sequenced sample consisted of PBMCs. The receptor comes from a human donor in good health (CMV status not recorded). Some clones in this sample may be carry-over from other donors' samples. Here the CDR3 is given as CASSQAQGEAFF. DNA sequence: TGTGCCAGCAGCCAAGCCCAGGGTGAAGCTTTCTTT.